This T cell receptor beta chain was documented in a study of blood T cell repertoires in COVID-19. Looking at the study overall: Samples taken during acute and convalescent COVID-19 were collected in the United States, Italy and Spain.

Here immunoSEQ multiplex PCR was the method, and the copy in TCRdb shows in-frame clones only, minus some. The sample holds 68,000 or so clones, around 87% seen once. CDR1 and CDR2 from the germline V gene are SGHTA and FQGNSA. The CDR3 totals 11 residues. V lost 1 base and J lost 13, with 11 bases in between. Sequenced material: peripheral blood. The TCR sequence derives from a man aged 50 to 59 with acute or convalescent COVID-19. The V call is TRBV7-2, the J call TRBJ2-7, with a possible D match to TRBD2 (6 bases). The CDR3 DNA is TGTGCCAGCAGCTTAGAGAGCGGGCTTTACTTC. Protein product: CASSLESGLYF.